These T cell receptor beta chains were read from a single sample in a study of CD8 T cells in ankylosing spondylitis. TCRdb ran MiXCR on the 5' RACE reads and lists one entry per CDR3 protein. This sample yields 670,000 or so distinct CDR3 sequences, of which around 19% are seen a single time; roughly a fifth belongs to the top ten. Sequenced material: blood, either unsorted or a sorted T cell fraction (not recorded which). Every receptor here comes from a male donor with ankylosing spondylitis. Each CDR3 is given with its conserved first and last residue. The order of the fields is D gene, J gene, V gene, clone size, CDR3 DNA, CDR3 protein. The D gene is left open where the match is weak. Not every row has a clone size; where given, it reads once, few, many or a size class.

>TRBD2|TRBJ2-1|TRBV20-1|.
TGCAGTGCCGGGACTAGCGGGGGATCTAATGAGCAGTTCTTC
CSAGTSGGSNEQFF
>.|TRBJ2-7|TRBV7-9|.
TGTGCCAGCAGCTTGGGGATGCGGCCCTACGAGCAGTACTTC
CASSLGMRPYEQYF
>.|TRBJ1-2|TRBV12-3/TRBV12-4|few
TGTGCCAGCAGTTTTCGTGAGGGTCGGGGCTACACCTTC
CASSFREGRGYTF
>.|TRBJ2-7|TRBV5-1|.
TGCGCCAGCAGCTTTACTGGCCGGCAGGAGCAGTACTTC
CASSFTGRQEQYF
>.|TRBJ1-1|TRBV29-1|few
TGCAGCGTTGAAAGGTTCGGGGGCGTGGGTATGAACACTGAAGCTTTCTTT
CSVERFGGVGMNTEAFF
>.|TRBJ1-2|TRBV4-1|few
TGCGCCAGCAGCCAGACGACAGACATCTATGGCTACACCTTC
CASSQTTDIYGYTF
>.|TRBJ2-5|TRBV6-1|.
TGTGCCAGCAGAAACAGGGGGCGGGGGGAAGAGACCCAGTACTTC
CASRNRGRGEETQYF
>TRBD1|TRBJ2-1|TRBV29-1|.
TGCAGCGTGTACGGCCGGGACAGGGGGAATGAGCAGTTCTTC
CSVYGRDRGNEQFF
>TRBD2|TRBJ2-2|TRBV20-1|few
TGCAGTGCGAGTAGCGGGGAGAACACCGGGGAGCTGTTTTTT
CSASSGENTGELFF
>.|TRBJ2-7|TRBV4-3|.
TGCGCCAGCAGCCAAGCGCAGGACGCCTACGAGCAGTACTTC
CASSQAQDAYEQYF
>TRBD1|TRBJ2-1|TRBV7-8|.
TGTGCCAGCAGCTTAGACCTCGGGACAGGGGGCAATGAGCAGTTCTTC
CASSLDLGTGGNEQFF
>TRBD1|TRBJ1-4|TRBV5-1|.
TGCGCCAGCAGCAGAACCGGGACAGGGGAGGAAAAACTGTTTTTT
CASSRTGTGEEKLFF
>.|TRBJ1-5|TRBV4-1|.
TGCGCCAGCAGCCAAGAGCGACATAGCAATCAGCCCCAGCATTTT
CASSQERHSNQPQHF
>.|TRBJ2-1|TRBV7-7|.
TGTGCCAGCAGCTCCACTAGATACAATGAGCAGTTCTTC
CASSSTRYNEQFF
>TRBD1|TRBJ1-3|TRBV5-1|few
TGCGCCAGCAGCTCCCGCTTGGGGACAGGGGCCCTCTCTGGAAACACCATATATTTT
CASSSRLGTGALSGNTIYF
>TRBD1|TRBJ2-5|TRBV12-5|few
TGTGCTAGTGGACAGGGGGCGCGGGAGACCCAGTACTTC
CASGQGARETQYF
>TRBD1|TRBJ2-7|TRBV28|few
TGTGCCAGCAGTAGGGGGGACAGGGGATACGAGCAGTACTTC
CASSRGDRGYEQYF
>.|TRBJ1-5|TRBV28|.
TGTGCCAGCAGTTCAGATCCCCCGGACCCTCATCAGCCCCAGCATTTT
CASSSDPPDPHQPQHF
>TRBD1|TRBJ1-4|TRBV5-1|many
TGCGCCAGCAGCACCGGTTTTGTGACAGGGAATGAAAAACTGTTTTTT
CASSTGFVTGNEKLFF
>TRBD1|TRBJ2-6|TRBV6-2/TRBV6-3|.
TGTGCCAGCAGCTTACAGGGGCTCTCTGGGGCCAACGTCCTGACTTTC
CASSLQGLSGANVLTF
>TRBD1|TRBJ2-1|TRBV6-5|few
TGTGCCAGCAGTTCTGGGACAGGGCCCGGGAATGAGCAGTTCTTC
CASSSGTGPGNEQFF
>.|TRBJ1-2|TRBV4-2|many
TGTGCCAGCAGCCAAGAGGGGGGCTTTACTAACTATGGCTACACCTTC
CASSQEGGFTNYGYTF
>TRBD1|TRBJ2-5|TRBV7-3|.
TGTGCCAGCAGCTTAACGGGACAGGGCTCAGGGGAGACCCAGTACTTC
CASSLTGQGSGETQYF
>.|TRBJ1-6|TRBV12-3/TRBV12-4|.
TGTGCCAGCAGTTTAGCGCGGCCAGCCGCCGGTTCACCCCTCCACTTT
CASSLARPAAGSPLHF
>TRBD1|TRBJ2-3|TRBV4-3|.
TGCGCCAGCAGCCTCGGGACAGGGATTTCAGATACGCAGTATTTT
CASSLGTGISDTQYF
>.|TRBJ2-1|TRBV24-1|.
TGTGCCACCAGTGATGCGGGTACAACGCACAATGAGCAGTTCTTC
CATSDAGTTHNEQFF
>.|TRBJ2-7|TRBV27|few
TGTGCCAGCACCCCTCCGGGCGCGGCGTTCTACGAGCAGTACTTC
CASTPPGAAFYEQYF
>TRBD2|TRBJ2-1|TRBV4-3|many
TGCGCCAGCAGCCCAGGACTAGCGGATTACAATGAGCAGTTCTTC
CASSPGLADYNEQFF
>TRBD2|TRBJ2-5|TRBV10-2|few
TGCGCCAGCAACTCGGGGGGGACAGAGACCCAGTACTTC
CASNSGGTETQYF
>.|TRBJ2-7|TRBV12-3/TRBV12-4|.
TGTGCCAGCAGTTTAAGTGCTAGTGGGGGCTACGAGCAGTACTTC
CASSLSASGGYEQYF
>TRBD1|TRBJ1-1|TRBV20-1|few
TGCAGTGCCCCAAGCCGGGACAGGAGCCCCAGGGCTGAAGCTTTCTTT
CSAPSRDRSPRAEAFF
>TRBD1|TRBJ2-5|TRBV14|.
TGTGCCAGCAGCCAAGATGGGGGACAGAAGACAGAGACCCAGTACTTC
CASSQDGGQKTETQYF
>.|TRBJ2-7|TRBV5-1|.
TGCGCCAGCGGCTTTTCGGCCCTGGACCCCTACGAGCAGTACTTC
CASGFSALDPYEQYF
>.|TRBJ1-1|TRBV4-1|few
TGCGCCAGCAGCCAAGACCCTTGGGGTCCACCTGAAGCTTTCTTT
CASSQDPWGPPEAFF
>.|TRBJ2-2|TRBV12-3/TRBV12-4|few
TGTGCCAGCAGTCAGGCCGGGACGGGGACCGGGGAGCTGTTTTTT
CASSQAGTGTGELFF
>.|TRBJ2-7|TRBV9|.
TGTGCCAGCAGCGTAGGTGGCGGACTCTACGAGCAGTACTTC
CASSVGGGLYEQYF
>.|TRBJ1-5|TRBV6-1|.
TGTGCCAGCAGCTCCGGTTTAAGAGGCGTGTACAATCAGCCCCAGCATTTT
CASSSGLRGVYNQPQHF
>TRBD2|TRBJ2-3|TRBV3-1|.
TGTGCCAGCAGCCACGCTAGCGGGGGGAAATACACAGATACGCAGTATTTT
CASSHASGGKYTDTQYF
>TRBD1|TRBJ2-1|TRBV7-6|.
TGTGCCAGCAGCTCAGGACAGGGGAGAGACAATGAGCAGTTCTTC
CASSSGQGRDNEQFF
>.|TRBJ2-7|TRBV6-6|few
TGTGCCAGCATCGACGGGACCTACGAGCAGTACTTC
CASIDGTYEQYF
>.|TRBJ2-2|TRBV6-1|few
TGTGCCAGCAATACAATAGGGTCTAACACCGGGGAGCTGTTTTTT
CASNTIGSNTGELFF
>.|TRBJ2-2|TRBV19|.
TGTGCCAGTAAAAGACAGGCCTCCGACACCGGGGAGCTGTTTTTT
CASKRQASDTGELFF
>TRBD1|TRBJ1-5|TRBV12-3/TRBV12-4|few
TGTGCCAGCAGTTCCGACAGGGCCAATCAGCCCCAGCATTTT
CASSSDRANQPQHF
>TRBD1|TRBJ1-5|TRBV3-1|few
TGTGCCAGCAGCCAAGACGTAGGGACAGCAGACAATCAGCCCCAGCATTTT
CASSQDVGTADNQPQHF
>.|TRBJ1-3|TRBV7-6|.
TGTGCCAGCAGCTTAGGTGGCGACGGCTCTGGAAACACCATATATTTT
CASSLGGDGSGNTIYF
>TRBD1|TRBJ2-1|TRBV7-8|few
TGTGCCAGCAGCTCCGGGACAGGGGGTCCCTACAATGAGCAGTTCTTC
CASSSGTGGPYNEQFF
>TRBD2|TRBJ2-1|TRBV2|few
TGTGCCAGTAAAGCGGGAGATTCCCCCTACAATGAGCAGTTCTTC
CASKAGDSPYNEQFF
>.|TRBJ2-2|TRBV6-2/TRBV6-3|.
TGTGCCAGCAAAGTCGCGTTGGCCGGGGAGCTGTTTTTT
CASKVALAGELFF